The table lists the clone carrying this T cell receptor beta chain with a few counts. Its antigen is not known. Clinical symptoms, serum thyroxine, TRAb, thyroid ultrasound and orbital computed tomography established diagnosis. PBMCs came from 9 to 10 ml fresh peripheral blood. The data originate from a study of T cells in Graves' hyperthyroidism and ophthalmopathy. Study-wide findings and caveats: Model output signaled ophthalmopathy a median approximately 6 months ahead of onset.

What was amplified from RNA transcripts were TCR beta CDR3 regions. TCR CDR3 regions were first amplified by RT-PCR with HTBI primers. TCRdb called the multiplex PCR reads again in MiXCR, with one record for every CDR3 protein. The sample yields fewer than 550,000 distinct CDR3 sequences, approximately 25% seen once. This CDR3 is built from 14 residues. Germline assignment: CDR1 SGDLS and CDR2 YYNGEE. V lost 4 bases to trimming and J lost 8 bases; unmatched junction nucleotides: 11. The rearrangement joins TRBV9 to TRBJ1-1, with 7 positions matching TRBD1. Sequenced: blood. The receptor's source is a woman under 40 with Graves' ophthalmopathy. The CDR3 region has the DNA TGTGCCAGCAGCCCGGAACCACAGGGGCCCGAAGCTTTCTTT. As protein: CASSPEPQGPEAFF.